This T cell receptor (beta chain) was sequenced in a study of read filtering for tumor transcriptome and immune sequencing (dated by TCRdb to about 2020). At the level of the whole study: The cohort had about 17 male and approximately 15 female patients with a mean age of around 70 years, ranging from about 45 to 85. By revised international staging, 8 or 9 patients were R-ISS I, some 16 were R-ISS II and 7 were R-ISS III. Whole-transcriptome libraries were prepared with the TruSeq RNA Access Library Prep Kit after DNase treatment. TCR-region mapped reads per sample ranged from about 4 to 10.27 million with IR-seq versus only about 85 to 1273 with RNA-seq. TCR repertoires obtained by targeted immune repertoire sequencing and by bulk whole-transcriptome sequencing performed on the same bone marrow samples were compared. One of the main goals was to work out a read-filtering strategy for immune repertoire data, in particular whether clonotypes backed by only a single read should be removed.

This clonotype was observed at least ten times. The target of this receptor is not known. No clone much larger than this one lies a single base away; base qualities are absent. Cut back by 0 bases and 12 bases, the V and J ends lie 14 bases apart. The germline V gene specifies SGHAT as CDR1 and FQNNGV as CDR2. The CDR3 sequence holds 14 residues, the cysteine and phenylalanine included. Only the CDR3 part of the read is kept: 42 bases, read in frame from the first base. Each patient had bone marrow sampled at the time of active disease. Ficoll-Hypaque density gradient centrifugation was used to isolate the bone marrow mononuclear cells. Myeloma plasma cells were removed and CD138-negative cells were collected by negative selection after labeling with CD138 magnetic microbeads on a MACS separator. Flow cytometry on an Attune NxT with CD138 antibodies was used to check the purity of the isolated cells. TRIzol reagent was used to extract total RNA, and a NanoDrop spectrophotometer was used to quantify the extracted RNA. For each patient, paired RNA-seq and IR-seq were run on the CD138-negative bone marrow sample from that patient.

TCR libraries were built from 400 ng RNA with the Immunoverse kit, using molecular barcoded adaptors covering alpha/delta and beta/gamma chains. TCR library preparation used the same RNA that was used for transcriptome sequencing. TCR libraries were sequenced on an Illumina HiSeq 4000 with 2 x 150 cycles. In the original analysis: MiXCR aligned TCR reads to human V, D, J and C references and assembled the aligned reads into CDR3 clonotypes, with quality filtering and error correction included. Clonotype counts and gene usage diversity were analyzed with the tcR package in R. Raw mapping reads were checked after the RNA-seq reads had been mapped by STAR aligner version 2.5.3a onto the human GRCh37 genome. To test how sequencing depth affected the clonotypes detected, IR-seq fastq files were randomly downsampled with Seqtk 1.3. TCRdb cleaned the public reads at Q25 with fastp, built clones with MiXCR and kept in-frame beta chains. Entries that share a CDR3 protein sequence are merged under the most common genes and DNA. The V and J calls were not made by the authors but by TCRdb's processing. For this sample there are around 130,000 distinct CDR3 sequences; around 14% appear just once. Under 9% of the sample is held by the ten biggest clonotypes.

Study-wide conclusions, independent of this receptor: The sorted CD138-negative fraction was composed of a mixed bone marrow immune population rather than of purified T cells. Compared with RNA-seq, IR-seq captured clonotypes at much greater depth and more reliably, and a smaller IR-seq throughput was enough to identify most of the shared clonotypes. The correlation between IR-seq and RNA-seq shared clonotype proportions was increased by removal of single-read clonotypes. In IR-seq, around 85% of clonotypes but 3% to 4.5% of total reads were represented by single-read clonotypes, whereas in RNA-seq, around 75% of clonotypes and 40% to 55% of reads were represented by single-read clonotypes.

Sequencing was performed on a population of CD138-negative cells sorted from bone marrow. The label giving this sample's cell subset or site can be read as: bone marrow mononuclear cells depleted of CD138+ plasma/myeloma cells by negative magnetic selection. The chain is assembled from TRBV11-2 and TRBJ2-2, with an unclear D gene assignment. This sequence was found in a donor aged 40 or over with multiple myeloma. The DNA sequence reads TGTGCCAGCAGCTTAGATGGCGGTCCCCAGAAGCTGTTTTTT. This gives the protein CASSLDGGPQKLFF.